The clone carrying this T cell receptor beta chain has more than one count but fewer than ten. The antigen is not known. The sample originates from a study of T-cell memory formation after mild COVID-19. Study information: Among the donors, TCR clusters were largely specific to each donor. Study results and limitations: Pre-infection memory held some responding clones, suggesting pre-existing cross-reactive T cells responded. Contracting clones from day 15 to 85 had balanced CD4/CD8; later expanders favoured CD4+. The second-wave clones peaking on day 37 were not confirmed as SARS-CoV-2-specific.

Per the germline V gene, CDR1 is SGHVS and CDR2 is FQNEAQ. V was shortened by 4 bases and J by 5 bases, with 18 bases between the two germline ends. The CDR3 is made up of 16 amino acids. Via MiXCR, TCRdb re-called the 5' RACE reads, giving one row per CDR3 protein. The sample carries 400,000 to 450,000 distinct CDR3 sequences, about a sixth recorded once. The specimen was PBMCs or a T cell subset sorted from them (not recorded which). The chain couples TRBV7-8 to TRBJ2-1; weak D call: TRBD2 (5 bases). The sequence was obtained from a man aged 18 to 30 who had mild COVID-19 (a few samples of this study predate the infection). Cell type and time point are not known. The CDR3 region has the DNA TGTGCCAGCAGCTATCAACTAGGACGGTCCCACAATGAGCAGTTCTTC. It translates to CASSYQLGRSHNEQFF. Together with reference TRBV7-8 and TRBJ2-1, the CDR3 gives the full variable domain: GAGVSQSPRYKVAKRGQDVALRCDPISGHVSLFWYQQALGQGPEFLTYFQNEAQLDKSGLPSDRFFAERPEGSVSTLKIQRTQQEDSAVYLCASSYQLGRSHNEQFFGPGTRLTVL.